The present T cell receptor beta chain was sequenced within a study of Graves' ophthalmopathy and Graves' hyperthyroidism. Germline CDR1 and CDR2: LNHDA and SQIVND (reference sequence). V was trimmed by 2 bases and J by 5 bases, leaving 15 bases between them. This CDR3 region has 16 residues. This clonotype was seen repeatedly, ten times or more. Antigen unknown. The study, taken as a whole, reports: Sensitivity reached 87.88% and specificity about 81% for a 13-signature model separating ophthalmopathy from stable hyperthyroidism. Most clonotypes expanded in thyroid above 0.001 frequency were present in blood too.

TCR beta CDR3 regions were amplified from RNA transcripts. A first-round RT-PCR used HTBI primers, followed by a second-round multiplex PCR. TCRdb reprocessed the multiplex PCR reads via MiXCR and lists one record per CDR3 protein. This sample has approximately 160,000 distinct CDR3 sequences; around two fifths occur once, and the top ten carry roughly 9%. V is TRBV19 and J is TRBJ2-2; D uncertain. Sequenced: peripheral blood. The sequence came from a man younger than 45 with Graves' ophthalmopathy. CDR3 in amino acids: CASSISGTRSTGELFF. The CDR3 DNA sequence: TGTGCCAGTAGTATATCGGGTACCAGGTCGACCGGGGAGCTGTTTTTT.